The source of this T cell receptor (beta chain) is a study of radiation and T cells in renal cell carcinoma. About the study: Nephrectomy followed 15 Gy stereotactic body radiation by 4 weeks. General study results and limits: Without pretreatment biopsies, baseline tumor clonotype presence was undetermined.

In regard to this clone: Its antigen is still unknown.

Time point meaning: baseline pretreatment blood. The treatment is: 15 Gy SBRT to primary tumor, nephrectomy 4 weeks later. Clear cell pathology was present in this patient's renal cell carcinoma. This CDR3 spans 13 amino acids. Trimming took 1 base from V and 1 from J, leaving 4 bases between them. Germline V gene sequence: CDR1 SGHTA, CDR2 FQGNSA. Using immunoSEQ multiplex PCR, the repertoire was profiled, and TCRdb retains in-frame clones only, with some absent. The data hold 150,000 or so clones, with 88% observed a single time. Sequenced material: blood, taken from a patient whose treatment included radiotherapy and nephrectomy. The sequence was collected from a woman in her 70s with renal cell carcinoma. The V call is TRBV7-2, the J call TRBJ1-2; D call uncertain. This CDR3 is CASSLEHNYGYTF. The DNA for the CDR3 is TGTGCCAGCAGCTTAGAACATAACTATGGCTACACCTTC.